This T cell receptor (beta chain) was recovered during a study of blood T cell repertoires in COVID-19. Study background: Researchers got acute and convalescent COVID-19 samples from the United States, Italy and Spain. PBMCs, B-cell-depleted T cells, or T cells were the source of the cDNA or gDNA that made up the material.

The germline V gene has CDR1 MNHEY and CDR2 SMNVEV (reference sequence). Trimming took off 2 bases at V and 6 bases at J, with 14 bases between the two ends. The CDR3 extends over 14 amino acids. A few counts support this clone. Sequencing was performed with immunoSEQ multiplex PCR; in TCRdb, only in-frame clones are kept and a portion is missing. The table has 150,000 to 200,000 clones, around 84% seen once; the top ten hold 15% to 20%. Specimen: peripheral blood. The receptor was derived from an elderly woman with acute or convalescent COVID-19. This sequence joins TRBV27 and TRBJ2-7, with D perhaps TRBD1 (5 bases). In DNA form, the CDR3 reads TGTGCCAGCAGTTTAAACCTGGGGCTTGCCGAGCAGTACTTC. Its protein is CASSLNLGLAEQYF.